The count of the clone carrying this TCR beta chain is one. This sample was included in a study of shared T cell receptors in the human thymus. CDR1 and CDR2 from the germline V gene are SGDLS and YYNGEE. V was cut by 4 bases and J by 7 bases, with 8 bases left in between. The CDR3 consists of 11 residues. Profiled with immunoSEQ multiplex PCR; TCRdb holds only in-frame clones, not every one. The sample shows 600,000 to 900,000 clones, roughly 88% of them seen only once. This sample was shared with a second study, whose subject was human thymus T cells. That report adds: The donor group consisted of healthy Finnish infants who were having corrective surgery for congenital heart defects. It was from resections taken during corrective heart surgery that the thymus tissue came. Thymic TCR repertoires of unrelated people reportedly overlapped highly.

The origin of this receptor is a girl under three years old with a congenital heart defect. What was sequenced was thymocytes. The chain has TRBV9 and TRBJ1-1; D call uncertain. The CDR3 here is CASSWSREAFF. As DNA, the CDR3 is TGTGCCAGCAGCTGGAGTCGTGAAGCTTTCTTT. The whole variable domain, remainder taken from reference TRBV9 and TRBJ1-1, is DSGVTQTPKHLITATGQRVTLRCSPRSGDLSVYWYQQSLDQGLQFLIQYYNGEERAKGNILERFSAQQFPDLHSELNLSSLELGDSALYFCASSWSREAFFGQGTRLTVV.